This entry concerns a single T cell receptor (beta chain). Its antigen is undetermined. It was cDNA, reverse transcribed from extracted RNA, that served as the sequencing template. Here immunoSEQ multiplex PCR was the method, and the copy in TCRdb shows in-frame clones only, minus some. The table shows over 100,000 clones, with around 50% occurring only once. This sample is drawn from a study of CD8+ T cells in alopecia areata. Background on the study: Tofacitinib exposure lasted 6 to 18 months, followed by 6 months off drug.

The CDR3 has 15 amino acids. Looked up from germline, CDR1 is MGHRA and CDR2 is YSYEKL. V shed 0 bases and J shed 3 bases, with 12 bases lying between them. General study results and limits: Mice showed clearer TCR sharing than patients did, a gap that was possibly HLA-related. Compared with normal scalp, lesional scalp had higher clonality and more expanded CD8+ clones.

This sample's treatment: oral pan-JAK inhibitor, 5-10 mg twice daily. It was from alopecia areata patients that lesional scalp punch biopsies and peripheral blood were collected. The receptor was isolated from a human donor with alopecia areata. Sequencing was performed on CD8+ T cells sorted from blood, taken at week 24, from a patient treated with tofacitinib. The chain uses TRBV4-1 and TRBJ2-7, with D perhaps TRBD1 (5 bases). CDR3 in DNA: TGCGCCAGCAGCCAAGAAGTCAGGGCGGTCTACGAGCAGTACTTC. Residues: CASSQEVRAVYEQYF.